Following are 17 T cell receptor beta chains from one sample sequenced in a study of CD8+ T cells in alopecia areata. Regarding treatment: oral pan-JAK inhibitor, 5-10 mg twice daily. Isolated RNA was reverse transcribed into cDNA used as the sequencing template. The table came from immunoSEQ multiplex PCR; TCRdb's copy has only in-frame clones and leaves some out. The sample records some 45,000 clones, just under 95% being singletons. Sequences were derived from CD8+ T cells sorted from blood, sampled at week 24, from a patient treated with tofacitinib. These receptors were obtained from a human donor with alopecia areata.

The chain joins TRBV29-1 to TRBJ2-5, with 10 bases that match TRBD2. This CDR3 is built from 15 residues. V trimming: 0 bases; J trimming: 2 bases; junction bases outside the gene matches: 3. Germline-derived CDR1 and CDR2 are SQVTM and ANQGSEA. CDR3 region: CSVEEAGGVQETQYF. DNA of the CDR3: TGCAGCGTTGAAGAAGCGGGGGGGGTTCAAGAGACCCAGTACTTC.

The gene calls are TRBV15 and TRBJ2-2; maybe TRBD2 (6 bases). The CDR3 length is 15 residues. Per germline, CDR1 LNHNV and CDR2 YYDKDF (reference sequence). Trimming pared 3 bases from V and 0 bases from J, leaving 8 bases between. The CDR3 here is CATSSPGANTGELFF. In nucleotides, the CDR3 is TGTGCCACCAGCAGTCCGGGAGCGAACACCGGGGAGCTGTTTTTT. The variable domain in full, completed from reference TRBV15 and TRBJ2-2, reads DAMVIQNPRYQVTQFGKPVTLSCSQTLNHNVMYWYQQKSSQAPKLLFHYYDKDFNNEADTPDNFQSRRPNTSFCFLDIRSPGLGDTAMYLCATSSPGANTGELFFGEGSRLTVL.

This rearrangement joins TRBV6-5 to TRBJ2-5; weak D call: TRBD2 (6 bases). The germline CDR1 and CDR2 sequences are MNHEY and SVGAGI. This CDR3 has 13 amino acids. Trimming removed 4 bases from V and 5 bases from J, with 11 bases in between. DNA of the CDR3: TGTGCCAGCAGTTCCCCGGGGGTCGAGACCCAGTACTTC. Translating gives CASSSPGVETQYF.

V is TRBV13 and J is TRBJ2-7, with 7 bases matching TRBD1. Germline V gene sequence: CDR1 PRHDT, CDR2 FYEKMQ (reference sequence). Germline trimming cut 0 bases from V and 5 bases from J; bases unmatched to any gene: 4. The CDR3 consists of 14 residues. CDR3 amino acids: CASSLGQGPDEQYF. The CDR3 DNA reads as TGTGCCAGCAGCTTAGGACAGGGGCCGGACGAGCAGTACTTC. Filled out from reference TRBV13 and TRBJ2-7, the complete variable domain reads AAGVIQSPRHLIKEKRETATLKCYPIPRHDTVYWYQQGPGQDPQFLISFYEKMQSDKGSIPDRFSAQQFSDYHSELNMSSLELGDSALYFCASSLGQGPDEQYFGPGTRLTVT.

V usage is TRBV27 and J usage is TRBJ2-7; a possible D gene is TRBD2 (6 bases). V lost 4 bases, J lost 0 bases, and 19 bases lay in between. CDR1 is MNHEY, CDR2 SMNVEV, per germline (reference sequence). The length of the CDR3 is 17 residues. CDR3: CASSSYWTGTASYEQYF. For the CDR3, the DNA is TGTGCCAGCAGTTCGTATTGGACCGGGACTGCCTCCTACGAGCAGTACTTC.

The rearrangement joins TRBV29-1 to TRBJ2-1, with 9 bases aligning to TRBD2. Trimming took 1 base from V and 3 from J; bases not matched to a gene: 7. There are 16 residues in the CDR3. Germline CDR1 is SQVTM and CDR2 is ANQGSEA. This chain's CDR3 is CSVEGTSESLYNEQFF. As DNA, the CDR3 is TGCAGCGTTGAAGGGACTAGCGAGAGCCTCTACAATGAGCAGTTCTTC.

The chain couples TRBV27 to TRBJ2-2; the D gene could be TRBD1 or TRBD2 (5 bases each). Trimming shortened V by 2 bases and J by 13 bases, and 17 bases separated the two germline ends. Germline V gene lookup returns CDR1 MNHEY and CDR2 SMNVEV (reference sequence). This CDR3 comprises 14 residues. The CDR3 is CASSLVSVQGALFF. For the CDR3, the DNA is TGTGCCAGCAGTTTAGTATCTGTGCAGGGAGCGCTGTTTTTT.

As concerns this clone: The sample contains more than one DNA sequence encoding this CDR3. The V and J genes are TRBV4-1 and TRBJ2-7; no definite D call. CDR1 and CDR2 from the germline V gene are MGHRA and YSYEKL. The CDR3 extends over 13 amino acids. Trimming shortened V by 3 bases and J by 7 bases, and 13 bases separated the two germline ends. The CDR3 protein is CASSQGSEREQYF. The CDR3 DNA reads TGCGCCAGCAGCCAGGGAAGCGAACGGGAGCAGTACTTC.

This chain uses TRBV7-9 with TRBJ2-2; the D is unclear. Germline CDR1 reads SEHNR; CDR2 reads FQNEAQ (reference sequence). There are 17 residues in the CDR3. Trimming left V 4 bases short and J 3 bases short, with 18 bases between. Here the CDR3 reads CASSSTTLVLDTGELFF. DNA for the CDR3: TGTGCCAGCAGCTCCACCACCCTCGTTTTAGACACCGGGGAGCTGTTTTTT.

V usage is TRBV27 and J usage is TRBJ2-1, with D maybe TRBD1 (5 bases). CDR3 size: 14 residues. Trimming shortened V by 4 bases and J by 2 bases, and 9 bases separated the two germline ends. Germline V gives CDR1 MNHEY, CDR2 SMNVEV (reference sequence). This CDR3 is CASSSDRTYNEQFF. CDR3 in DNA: TGTGCCAGCAGTTCCGACAGAACCTACAATGAGCAGTTCTTC.

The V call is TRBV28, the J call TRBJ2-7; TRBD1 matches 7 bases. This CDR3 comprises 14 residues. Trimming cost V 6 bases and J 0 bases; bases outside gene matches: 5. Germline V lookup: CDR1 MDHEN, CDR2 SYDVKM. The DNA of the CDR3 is TGTGCCAGCAGAAAGGGGGCCTACTCCTACGAGCAGTACTTC. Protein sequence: CASRKGAYSYEQYF.

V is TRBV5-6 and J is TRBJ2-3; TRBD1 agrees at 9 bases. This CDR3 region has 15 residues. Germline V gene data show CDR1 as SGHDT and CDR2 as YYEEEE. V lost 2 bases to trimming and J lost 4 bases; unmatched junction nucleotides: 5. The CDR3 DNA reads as TGTGCCAGCAGCTTCGAGACAGGGGGTGCAGATACGCAGTATTTT. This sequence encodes CASSFETGGADTQYF.

In nucleotides, the CDR3 is TGTGCCAGCAGCTTGGTGACTGTCTCCTACGAGCAGTACTTC. This translates into CASSLVTVSYEQYF. This sequence joins TRBV5-4 and TRBJ2-7; D is unresolved. CDR1 SGHNT and CDR2 YYREEE come from the germline V gene (reference sequence). The CDR3 is 14 amino acids. V was pared by 0 bases and J by 0 bases, with 7 bases between.

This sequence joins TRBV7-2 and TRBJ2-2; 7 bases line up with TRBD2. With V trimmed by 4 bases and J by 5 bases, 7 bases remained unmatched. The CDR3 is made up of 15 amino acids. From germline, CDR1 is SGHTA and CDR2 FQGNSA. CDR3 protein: CASSYQTSRTGELFF. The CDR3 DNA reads TGTGCCAGCAGCTACCAGACTAGCAGGACCGGGGAGCTGTTTTTT. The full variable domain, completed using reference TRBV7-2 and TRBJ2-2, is GAGVSQSPSNKVTEKGKDVELRCDPISGHTALYWYRQSLGQGLEFLIYFQGNSAPDKSGLPSDRFSAERTGGSVSTLTIQRTQQEDSAVYLCASSYQTSRTGELFFGEGSRLTVL.

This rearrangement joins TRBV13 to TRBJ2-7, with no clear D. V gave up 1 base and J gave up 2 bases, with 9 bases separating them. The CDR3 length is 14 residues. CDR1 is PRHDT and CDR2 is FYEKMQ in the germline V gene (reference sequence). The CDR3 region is CASSLEGHTYEQYF. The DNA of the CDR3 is TGTGCCAGCAGCTTAGAGGGCCATACCTACGAGCAGTACTTC.

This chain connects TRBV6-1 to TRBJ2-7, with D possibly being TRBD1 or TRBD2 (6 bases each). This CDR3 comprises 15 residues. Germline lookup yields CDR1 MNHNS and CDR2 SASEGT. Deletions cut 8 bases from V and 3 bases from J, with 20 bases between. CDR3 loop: CASYGLGGYSYEQYF. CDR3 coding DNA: TGTGCCAGCTATGGGTTGGGGGGCTATAGCTACGAGCAGTACTTC.

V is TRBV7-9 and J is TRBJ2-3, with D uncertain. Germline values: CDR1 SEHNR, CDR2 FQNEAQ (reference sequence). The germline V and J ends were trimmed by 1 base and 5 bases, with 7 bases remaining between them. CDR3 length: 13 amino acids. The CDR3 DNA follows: TGTGCCAGCAGCTTAGATGAGGAAGATACGCAGTATTTT. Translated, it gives CASSLDEEDTQYF. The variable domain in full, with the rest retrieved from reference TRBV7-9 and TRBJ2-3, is DTGVSQNPRHKITKRGQNVTFRCDPISEHNRLYWYRQTLGQGPEFLTYFQNEAQLEKSRLLSDRFSAERPKGSFSTLEIQRTEQGDSAMYLCASSLDEEDTQYFGPGTRLTVL.